These 15 T cell receptor beta chains were sequenced from one sample in a study of T cells in narcolepsy. Produced via immunoSEQ multiplex PCR; TCRdb's table is partial and in-frame only. The sample holds tens of thousands of clones, around 83% seen once. Sequencing input: CD45RA- memory CD4+ T cells from PBMCs. Receptors were obtained from a human donor with narcolepsy.

The chain uses TRBV29-1 and TRBJ1-4; D unclear. There are 15 residues in the CDR3. V lost 1 base, J lost 7 bases, and 16 bases lay in between. Germline CDR1 is SQVTM and CDR2 is ANQGSEA. The CDR3 protein is CSVEVVGEGGEKLFF. The CDR3 coding sequence is TGCAGCGTTGAAGTTGTAGGAGAGGGTGGTGAAAAACTGTTTTTT.

The chain joins TRBV2 to TRBJ1-3; 7 bases agree with TRBD1. V dropped 7 bases and J dropped 6; count of bases not matched to a gene: 6. This CDR3 comprises 13 residues. CDR1 is SNHLY, CDR2 FYNNEI, per germline. The CDR3 coding sequence is TGTGCCAGCATGTTGGGACAGCTAAACACCATATATTTT. Protein sequence: CASMLGQLNTIYF.

V usage is TRBV30 and J usage is TRBJ1-5, with D perhaps matching TRBD1 (5 bases). CDR3 length: 12 residues. Trimming stripped 0 bases from V and 13 bases from J, with 13 bases between. Per the germline V gene, CDR1 is GTSNPN and CDR2 is SVGIG (reference sequence). This CDR3 is CAWSVLGHDQHF. The CDR3 DNA reads TGTGCCTGGAGTGTACTGGGGCACGATCAGCATTTT.

This chain links TRBV5-1 with TRBJ2-1; D perhaps matches TRBD1 (5 bases). V dropped 0 bases and J dropped 9 bases, with 13 bases sitting between them. CDR3 length equals 14 residues. Looked up from germline, CDR1 is SGHRS and CDR2 is YFSETQ. CDR3 region: CASSLARVDGEQFF. CDR3 coding DNA: TGCGCCAGCAGCTTGGCCAGGGTTGACGGTGAGCAGTTCTTC.

V and J are TRBV27 and TRBJ2-7; 8 bases agree with TRBD1. V shed 5 bases, J shed 3 bases, and the junction held 3 bases outside the gene matches. Germline V gives CDR1 MNHEY, CDR2 SMNVEV (reference sequence). The CDR3 runs 13 residues. As DNA, the CDR3 is TGTGCCAGCAGTAGCACAGGGGGCTACGAGCAGTACTTC. Translating gives CASSSTGGYEQYF.

The rearrangement uses TRBV6-1 and TRBJ1-1; 8 bases are shared with TRBD1. The CDR3 is 15 amino acids. The germline V gene encodes CDR1 MNHNS and CDR2 SASEGT. Losses at the gene ends were 4 bases for V and 1 base for J; bases not matched to a gene: 5. CDR3 DNA sequence: TGTGCCAGCAGTGCCCAACAGGGGGGGAACACTGAAGCTTTCTTT. It specifies CASSAQQGGNTEAFF.

The gene calls are TRBV5-8 and TRBJ2-1, with TRBD1 matching 10 bases. The CDR3 is 14 amino acids. Unmatched junction bases numbered 8, after V lost 5 bases and J lost 9 bases. Germline V gene data show CDR1 as SGHTS and CDR2 as YDEGEE. For the CDR3, the DNA is TGTGCCAGCAGACGGACAGGGGGACGTATTGAGCAGTTCTTC. It translates to CASRRTGGRIEQFF.

The chain is built from TRBV5-4 and TRBJ1-5; unclear D gene. In germline, CDR1 is SGHNT, CDR2 YYREEE (reference sequence). Trimming cost V 0 bases and J 11 bases, with 9 bases left between them. CDR3 size: 12 residues. The chain's CDR3 is CASSLDNTAQHF. CDR3 coding DNA: TGTGCCAGCAGCTTGGACAACACGGCCCAGCATTTT. Full variable domain (missing parts from reference TRBV5-4 and TRBJ1-5): ETGVTQSPTHLIKTRGQQVTLRCSSQSGHNTVSWYQQALGQGPQFIFQYYREEENGRGNFPPRFSGLQFPNYSSELNVNALELDDSALYLCASSLDNTAQHFGDGTRLSIL.

This chain joins TRBV7-9 and TRBJ1-4; possible D gene TRBD1, 6 bases. Trimming left V 3 bases short and J 3 bases short, with 8 bases between. Germline V gives CDR1 SEHNR, CDR2 FQNEAQ (reference sequence). The CDR3 sequence is 14 residues long. The CDR3 bases are TGTGCCAGCAGCTTGGGACATCCTAATGAAAAACTGTTTTTT. Amino acid sequence: CASSLGHPNEKLFF.

The chain has TRBV11-2 and TRBJ2-7; the D is unclear. Trimming cost V 3 bases and J 3 bases, with 15 bases left between them. CDR1 and CDR2 (germline): SGHAT, FQNNGV. The CDR3 covers 15 residues. The CDR3 loop reads CASSFHPSSSYEQYF. DNA for the CDR3: TGTGCCAGCAGCTTCCACCCCTCGTCCAGCTACGAGCAGTACTTC.

The J gene is TRBJ1-1, the V gene TRBV6-5; D unclear. CDR1 and CDR2 from the germline V gene are MNHEY and SVGAGI. The V end lost 4 bases, the J end lost 5 bases, and 20 bases lay between the germline ends. This CDR3 is 16 amino acids long. CDR3 residues: CASSSMLTMTGTEAFF. The CDR3 nucleotides read TGTGCCAGCAGTTCAATGTTGACCATGACGGGGACTGAAGCTTTCTTT.

The chain carries TRBV28 and TRBJ1-2, with 11 nucleotides matching TRBD1. Germline CDR1 reads MDHEN; CDR2 reads SYDVKM. This CDR3 has 17 amino acids. With V trimmed by 1 base and J by 0 bases, 4 bases remained unmatched. CDR3 residues: CASSLSGQGAPNYGYTF. The CDR3 DNA reads as TGTGCCAGCAGTTTATCTGGACAGGGGGCCCCTAACTATGGCTACACCTTC.

The chain couples TRBV27 to TRBJ2-3, with TRBD2 identical over 8 bases. This CDR3 region has 18 residues. J lost 2 bases, V lost 3 bases, and 13 bases had no gene match. Germline values: CDR1 MNHEY, CDR2 SMNVEV (reference sequence). CDR3 protein: CASSLTPRRSGDTDTQYF. CDR3 nucleotide sequence: TGTGCCAGCAGTTTGACTCCCCGTCGTAGCGGGGACACAGATACGCAGTATTTT.

This clone was counted a single time. Germline is not matched at one junction end, which may reflect a read error. V usage is TRBV7-7 and J usage is TRBJ1-1; maybe TRBD1 (6 bases). Germline CDR1 is SSHAT and CDR2 is FNYEAQ (reference sequence). The CDR3 runs to 16 residues. CDR3 protein: CASSPQDSPMNTEAFF. The CDR3 DNA sequence: TGTGCTAGCAGCCCCCAGGACAGTCCGATGAACACTGAAGCTTTCTTT.

The chain employs TRBV27 and TRBJ2-7; weak D call: TRBD1 (5 bases). CDR1 is MNHEY and CDR2 is SMNVEV in the germline V gene (reference sequence). The CDR3 is 14 residues long. Trimming took 0 bases from V and 5 from J, leaving 11 bases between them. The CDR3 reads CASSLSRLGDEQYF. The CDR3 DNA follows: TGTGCCAGCAGTTTATCGCGGCTAGGGGACGAGCAGTACTTC.